This entry lists 10 T cell receptor beta chains sequenced from one sample in a study of human T cells and chemical hapten exposure. Stated time point: patch test 2, 6 weeks after DPC sensitization. Treatment: therapeutic diphenylcyclopropenone sensitization with weekly scalp DPC. TCRdb reanalysed the RACE reads using MiXCR and keeps one entry per CDR3 protein. The table includes some 99,000 distinct CDR3 sequences, about a tenth detected once. The sequencing here drew on whole blood, taken in connection with sensitization to the hapten diphenylcyclopropenone (DPC). The receptors shown here come from a woman between 40 and 50 years old with alopecia areata. Some clones in this sample may be carry-over from other donors' samples.

This clonotype was observed many times. The chain carries TRBV12-3 or TRBV12-4 and TRBJ1-2, with 8 bases fitting TRBD1. The length of the CDR3 is 19 residues. Trimming at V came to 6 bases and at J to 3 bases, leaving 21 bases not matched to a gene. CDR3 bases: TGTGCCAGCAGACATATTACCGGGACAGGAGTCTACAAGCACTATGGCTACACCTTC. It specifies CASRHITGTGVYKHYGYTF.

This clonotype was observed a few times. The chain recombines TRBV5-1 with TRBJ2-7; 7 bases are shared with TRBD1. Germline V gives CDR1 SGHRS, CDR2 YFSETQ. The CDR3 totals 14 residues. With V trimmed by 4 bases and J by 3 bases, 7 bases remained unmatched. The CDR3 spells CASSEDRNLYEQYF. Written as DNA, the CDR3 is TGCGCCAGCAGCGAGGACAGGAACCTCTACGAGCAGTACTTC.

The chain recombines TRBV11-3 with TRBJ2-7; D ambiguous. The CDR3 spans 13 residues. Germline values: CDR1 SGHNT, CDR2 YENEEA. V lost 2 bases to trimming and J lost 3 bases, with 8 bases between them. This CDR3 reads CASSLRSDYEQYF. Written as DNA, the CDR3 is TGTGCCAGCAGCTTAAGGAGCGACTACGAGCAGTACTTC. The complete variable domain, with remaining parts taken from reference TRBV11-3 and TRBJ2-7, reads EAGVVQSPRYKIIEKKQPVAFWCNPISGHNTLYWYLQNLGQGPELLIRYENEEAVDDSQLPKDRFSAERLKGVDSTLKIQPAELGDSAVYLCASSLRSDYEQYFGPGTRLTVT.

The chain joins TRBV5-1 to TRBJ1-3; unclear D gene. Germline lookup yields CDR1 SGHRS and CDR2 YFSETQ. This CDR3 comprises 14 residues. V was cut by 3 bases and J by 1 base, with 8 bases left in between. CDR3 sequence reads: CASSSEGSGNTIYF. The DNA for the CDR3 is TGCGCCAGCAGCTCGGAGGGATCTGGAAACACCATATATTTT.

This clonotype was detected a few times. The chain couples TRBV7-6 to TRBJ2-1; 11 positions agree with TRBD2. Germline CDR1 is SGHVS and CDR2 is FNYEAQ. This CDR3 region has 13 residues. V lost 3 bases to trimming and J lost 10 bases; unmatched junction nucleotides: 2. CDR3 protein: CASSFRLAGEQFF. Here the CDR3 DNA reads TGTGCCAGCAGCTTCCGACTAGCGGGGGAGCAGTTCTTC.

The chain recombines TRBV14 with TRBJ2-1, with 9 bases lining up with TRBD2. CDR3 length: 15 amino acids. CDR1 is SGHDN and CDR2 is FVKESK in the germline V gene. The J segment lost 8 bases and the V segment lost 4 bases, leaving 9 bases of the junction unmatched. In DNA, the CDR3 is TGTGCCAGCAGCCCGCTCTCTAGCGGGAACTATGAGCAGTTCTTC. This gives the protein CASSPLSSGNYEQFF.

V and J are TRBV5-4 and TRBJ2-5, with D possibly TRBD2 on 6 matching bases. Trimming took off 0 bases at V and 1 base at J, with 7 bases between the two ends. The V gene's germline CDR1 is SGHNT and CDR2 YYREEE (reference sequence). This CDR3 is built from 14 residues. The CDR3 loop is CASSLAGVQETQYF. CDR3 nucleotide sequence: TGTGCCAGCAGCTTGGCGGGGGTCCAAGAGACCCAGTACTTC. Using reference TRBV5-4 and TRBJ2-5 for the parts outside the CDR3, the full variable domain is ETGVTQSPTHLIKTRGQQVTLRCSSQSGHNTVSWYQQALGQGPQFIFQYYREEENGRGNFPPRFSGLQFPNYSSELNVNALELDDSALYLCASSLAGVQETQYFGPGTRLLVL.

This clonotype was detected ten times or more. This rearrangement joins TRBV5-1 to TRBJ2-7; D might be TRBD1 (7 bases). The CDR3 runs to 15 residues. V gave up 4 bases and J gave up 6 bases, with 20 bases separating them. CDR1 is SGHRS and CDR2 is YFSETQ in the germline V gene. CDR3 sequence: CASSLGGQGGPEQYF. For the CDR3, the DNA is TGCGCCAGCAGCCTGGGCGGCCAGGGGGGTCCCGAGCAGTACTTC.

This clonotype has a handful of counts. V gene TRBV6-2 or TRBV6-3 combines with J gene TRBJ2-5; possibly TRBD1 for D (5 bases). Looked up from germline, CDR1 is MNHEY and CDR2 is SVGEGT. The CDR3 totals 14 residues. V dropped 2 bases and J dropped 7 bases, with 14 bases sitting between them. The CDR3 DNA reads as TGTGCCAGCAGTTACCCCCCAGGAACAGGGACCCAGTACTTC. Its translation: CASSYPPGTGTQYF.

This clonotype has ten or more counts. This rearrangement joins TRBV19 to TRBJ2-5; 7 nucleotides align to TRBD1. The V segment lost 4 bases and the J segment 1 base; nucleotides outside the gene matches: 3. This CDR3 comprises 14 residues. The germline V gene encodes CDR1 LNHDA and CDR2 SQIVND (reference sequence). CDR3 in DNA: TGTGCCAGTAGTACCACAGGGGCCCAAGAGACCCAGTACTTC. Translating gives CASSTTGAQETQYF.